The 2 T cell receptor beta chains in this list originate from one sample, sequenced in a study of cytomegalovirus exposure and HLA in healthy donors. A multiplex PCR was run with 60 Vbeta primers and 13 Jbeta primers. Profiled with immunoSEQ multiplex PCR; TCRdb holds only in-frame clones, not every one. The sample holds roughly 190,000 clones, around 86% seen once. The sample consisted of PBMCs. Receptors originate from a woman between 18 and 29 years old in good health and CMV-seronegative.

The V and J genes are TRBV7-2 and TRBJ2-7; D is unclear. Germline values: CDR1 SGHTA, CDR2 FQGNSA. The CDR3 loop spans 15 amino acids. The V and J ends lost 3 bases and 6 bases respectively, with 18 bases between them. The DNA for the CDR3 is TGTGCCAGCAGCTTGAATGCCGGGTCGAGCAGCGAGCAGTACTTC. Translating it yields CASSLNAGSSSEQYF.

The chain couples TRBV7-9 to TRBJ1-1; D may be TRBD1 (5 bases). V lost 5 bases to trimming and J lost 0 bases, with 16 bases between them. In germline, CDR1 is SEHNR, CDR2 FQNEAQ (reference sequence). The CDR3 has 16 residues. CDR3 residues: CASSPGTGGMNTEAFF. For the CDR3, the DNA is TGTGCCAGCAGCCCGGGGACGGGAGGGATGAACACTGAAGCTTTCTTT.